The present entry profiles one T cell receptor (delta chain) with its context. Its antigen is not known. CDR1 is TSWWSYY, CDR2 QGS, per germline. V shed 11 bases, J shed 4 bases, and the junction held 18 bases outside the gene matches. This CDR3 contains 17 residues. The data originate from a study of Vδ1+ human thymocytes. The study's findings and limits: In the thymus, TRG and TRD repertoires looked highly polyclonal with Gaussian CDR3 lengths. Unlike peripheral blood Vdelta1+ controls, thymic delta-chain sequences included 20% to 25% Vdelta2 and few Vdelta3. TRD repertoires were essentially private, unlike widely shared TRG clonotypes.

Thymocytes were sorted as CD3+ TCRVdelta1+ TCRVdelta2- after alphabeta T cell depletion. Sorted Vdelta1+ thymocytes were roughly 96% to 99.6% pure. RNA was extracted from the cells and then reverse transcribed. Pooled V-gene forward primers with one constant-region reverse primer generated the CDR3 amplicons by multiplex PCR. TCRdb reprocessed the multiplex PCR reads using CATT. The sample contains tens of thousands of delta-chain clones, around a sixth of which appear only once. V is TRDV1 and J is TRDJ1; 11 bases line up with TRDD3. The sample comprised Vdelta1+ gamma-delta thymocytes from the thymus. Noted subset: FACS-sorted CD3+ TCRalphabeta- TCRVdelta1+ TCRVdelta2- thymocytes. The receptor was isolated from a boy in the first two years of life who had congenital heart surgery. CDR3 DNA: TGTGCTGTACTCATGCCTTCTCCTACTGGGGGATACGATAAACTCATCTTT. It encodes CAVLMPSPTGGYDKLIF.